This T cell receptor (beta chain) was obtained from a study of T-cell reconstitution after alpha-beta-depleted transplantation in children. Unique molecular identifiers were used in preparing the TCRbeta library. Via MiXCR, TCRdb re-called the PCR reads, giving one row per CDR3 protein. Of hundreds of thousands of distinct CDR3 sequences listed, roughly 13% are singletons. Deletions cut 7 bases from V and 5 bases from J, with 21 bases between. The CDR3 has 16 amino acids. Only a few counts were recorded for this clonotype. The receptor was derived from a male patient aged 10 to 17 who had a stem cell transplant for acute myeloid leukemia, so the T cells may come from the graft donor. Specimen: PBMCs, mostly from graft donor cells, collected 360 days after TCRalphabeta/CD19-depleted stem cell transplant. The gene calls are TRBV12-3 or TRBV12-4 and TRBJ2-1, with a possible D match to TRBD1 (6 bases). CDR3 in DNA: TGTGCCAGCACCTCCGTGGGGGACATAGAAAACAATGAGCAGTTCTTC. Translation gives CASTSVGDIENNEQFF.